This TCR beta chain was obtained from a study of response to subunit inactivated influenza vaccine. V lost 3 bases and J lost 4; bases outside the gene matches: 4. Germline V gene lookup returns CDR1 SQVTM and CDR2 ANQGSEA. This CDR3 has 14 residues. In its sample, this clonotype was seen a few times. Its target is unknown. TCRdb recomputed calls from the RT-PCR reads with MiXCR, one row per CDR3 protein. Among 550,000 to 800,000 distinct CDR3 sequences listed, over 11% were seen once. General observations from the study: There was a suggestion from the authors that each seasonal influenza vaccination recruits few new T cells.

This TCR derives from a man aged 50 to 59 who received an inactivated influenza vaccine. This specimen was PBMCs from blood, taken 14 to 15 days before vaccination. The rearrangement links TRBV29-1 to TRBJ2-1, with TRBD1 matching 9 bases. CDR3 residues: CSVEGTGRYNEQFF. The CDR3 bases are TGCAGCGTTGAGGGGACAGGGAGGTACAATGAGCAGTTCTTC.